These T cell receptor beta chains were read from a single sample in a study of blood T cells in healthy people across ages. TCRdb re-analysed the 5' RACE reads in MiXCR, keeping a single row per CDR3 protein. The repertoire has hundreds of thousands of distinct CDR3 sequences, about 56% of them found once; the top ten carry around 24%. Sequenced material: blood. The source is a man aged 35-49 years in good health. Each CDR3 is given with its conserved first and last residue. D genes are given only for firm matches. Not all rows give a size; the values are once, few, many and, for expanded clones, a class.

j_gene,abundance,d_gene,v_gene,CDR3aa,CDR3nt
TRBJ1-1,.,.,TRBV14,CASSQEMVGLAEAFF,TGTGCCAGCAGCCAAGAAATGGTAGGCTTGGCTGAAGCTTTCTTT
TRBJ1-2,.,.,TRBV14,CASSQDGGANYGYTF,TGTGCCAGCAGCCAAGATGGGGGAGCTAACTATGGCTACACCTTC
TRBJ2-7,.,.,TRBV12-3/TRBV12-4,CASSLLRASSYEQYF,TGTGCCAGCAGTTTGCTTAGGGCCAGCTCCTACGAGCAGTACTTC
TRBJ2-1,.,TRBD2,TRBV4-3,CASSQTSGSRNEQFF,TGCGCCAGCAGCCAAACAAGCGGGAGCAGGAATGAGCAGTTCTTC
TRBJ2-6,.,.,TRBV7-8,CASSPFRTGLNSGANVPTF,TGTGCCAGCAGCCCCTTTAGAACAGGCTTAAACTCTGGGGCCAACGTCCCGACTTTC
TRBJ2-7,few,TRBD1,TRBV10-3,CASRDREYEQYF,TGTGCCTCCCGGGACAGGGAGTACGAGCAGTACTTC
TRBJ2-7,many,.,TRBV4-1,CASSQVLSGGHYEQYF,TGCGCCAGCAGCCAAGTTCTCTCCGGGGGACACTACGAGCAGTACTTC
TRBJ1-2,.,.,TRBV20-1,CSARPLHGYTF,TGCAGTGCAAGACCCCTTCATGGCTACACCTTC
TRBJ1-1,.,.,TRBV20-1,CSASQQYTEAFF,TGCAGTGCTAGTCAACAGTACACTGAAGCTTTCTTT
TRBJ2-7,.,.,TRBV2,CASSVSGGRNEQYF,TGTGCCAGCAGTGTATCGGGGGGCCGGAACGAGCAGTACTTC
TRBJ2-1,few,TRBD2,TRBV5-6,CASIVRGDTFNEQFF,TGTGCCAGCATTGTGCGGGGGGACACTTTCAATGAGCAGTTCTTC
TRBJ1-2,.,.,TRBV20-1,CSAPHGVRGGYGYTF,TGCAGTGCCCCGCACGGGGTTAGAGGCGGCTATGGCTACACCTTC
TRBJ2-1,.,TRBD2,TRBV18,CASSPTSGTGGEQFF,TGTGCCAGCTCACCGACTAGCGGGACTGGAGGTGAGCAGTTCTTC
TRBJ1-4,few,.,TRBV20-1,CSASSGGNGEKLFF,TGCAGTGCTAGTTCGGGAGGGAACGGTGAAAAACTGTTTTTT
TRBJ2-3,.,.,TRBV2,CASSEAPINTQYF,TGTGCCAGCAGTGAAGCCCCGATCAATACGCAGTATTTT
TRBJ2-7,.,.,TRBV7-2,CASSWMVYEQYF,TGTGCCAGCAGCTGGATGGTATACGAGCAGTACTTC
TRBJ1-2,once,.,TRBV12-3/TRBV12-4,CASSLAPAGLRGYTF,TGTGCCAGCAGTTTAGCGCCGGCGGGTTTGAGGGGCTACACCTTC
TRBJ1-5,.,.,TRBV7-8,CASSFWSGGNQPQHF,TGTGCCAGCAGCTTCTGGTCAGGAGGGAATCAGCCCCAGCATTTT
TRBJ2-3,.,.,TRBV12-3/TRBV12-4,CASSGPLPFTGCGTDTQYF,TGTGCCAGCAGTGGTCCACTTCCATTTACAGGCTGCGGTACAGATACGCAGTATTTT
TRBJ2-3,.,.,TRBV20-1,CSARGLGDTQYF,TGCAGTGCTAGAGGCCTTGGGGATACGCAGTATTTT
TRBJ2-5,few,.,TRBV10-3,CAISGYAGFEETQYF,TGTGCCATCAGTGGGTACGCAGGGTTCGAGGAGACCCAGTACTTC
TRBJ1-4,.,.,TRBV5-1,CASTVDPPNEKLFF,TGCGCCAGCACAGTGGACCCGCCGAATGAAAAACTGTTTTTT
TRBJ2-5,many,TRBD2,TRBV5-5,CASSAGTTDQETQYF,TGTGCCAGCAGCGCCGGGACTACTGACCAAGAGACCCAGTACTTC
TRBJ1-2,few,.,TRBV15,CATSREGLGPYYGYTF,TGTGCCACCAGCAGGGAGGGACTCGGGCCGTACTATGGCTACACCTTC
TRBJ2-3,.,.,TRBV6-6,CASSSGLLDTQYF,TGTGCCAGCAGTTCGGGGCTCCTGGATACGCAGTATTTT
TRBJ2-7,few,TRBD2,TRBV29-1,CSAASGTPYEQYF,TGCAGCGCTGCTAGCGGGACTCCCTACGAGCAGTACTTC
TRBJ2-7,.,TRBD2,TRBV7-4,CASSKNRDYSYEQYF,TGTGCCAGCAGCAAGAACCGGGACTACTCCTACGAGCAGTACTTC
TRBJ1-2,.,.,TRBV27,CASSLSTTWEQHPTNYGYTF,TGTGCCAGCAGTTTATCGACCACGTGGGAACAGCATCCCACTAACTATGGCTACACCTTC
TRBJ1-1,.,.,TRBV29-1,CSVWWTENTEAFF,TGCAGCGTGTGGTGGACGGAGAACACTGAAGCTTTCTTT
TRBJ2-3,.,TRBD2,TRBV9,CASSVGGTRTTDTQYF,TGTGCCAGCAGCGTAGGAGGGACTAGGACGACAGATACGCAGTATTTT
TRBJ2-1,.,.,TRBV29-1,CSVAISLDYNEQFF,TGCAGCGTTGCGATCAGTCTAGACTACAATGAGCAGTTCTTC
TRBJ1-4,.,.,TRBV4-3,CASSQGQFTTNERLFF,TGCGCCAGCAGCCAAGGACAATTTACAACTAATGAAAGACTGTTTTTT
TRBJ2-7,once,TRBD2,TRBV20-1,CSARYSGSRYEQYF,TGCAGTGCTAGATATAGCGGGAGCCGCTATGAGCAGTACTTC
TRBJ1-2,.,.,TRBV29-1,CSVAGDRYGYTF,TGCAGCGTTGCTGGCGACCGATATGGCTACACCTTC
TRBJ2-1,few,TRBD1,TRBV7-2,CASSLAPGQGASVWFF,TGTGCCAGCAGCTTAGCTCCAGGACAGGGGGCTTCAGTTTGGTTCTTC
TRBJ1-2,.,.,TRBV12-3/TRBV12-4,CASSLTRPSGYTF,TGTGCCAGCAGTTTAACCCGACCGTCCGGTTACACCTTC
TRBJ2-1,.,TRBD2,TRBV9,CASSVGETSGRRQFF,TGTGCCAGCAGCGTAGGGGAAACTAGCGGGAGACGTCAGTTCTTC
TRBJ2-1,.,.,TRBV11-2,CASSLGRQSNEQFF,TGTGCCAGCAGCTTAGGACGACAGTCGAATGAGCAGTTCTTC
TRBJ2-6,.,.,TRBV28,CASSGPGTSYNVLTF,TGTGCCAGCAGTGGCCCCGGGACATCCTACAACGTCCTGACTTTC
TRBJ2-7,.,.,TRBV2,CASSVGRGEVYEQYF,TGTGCCAGCAGTGTTGGCAGGGGGGAGGTCTACGAGCAGTACTTC
TRBJ2-1,.,.,TRBV15,CATSREKQSNEQFF,TGTGCCACCAGCAGAGAGAAGCAATCCAATGAGCAGTTCTTC
TRBJ2-3,.,TRBD2,TRBV20-1,CSATGGVADTQYF,TGCAGTGCTACCGGGGGGGTGGCAGATACGCAGTATTTT
TRBJ2-6,many,.,TRBV4-2,CASSQELRVGANVLTF,TGTGCCAGCAGCCAAGAGTTGAGGGTCGGGGCCAACGTCCTGACTTTC
TRBJ2-6,.,.,TRBV25-1,CASSEWGTGSGANVLTF,TGTGCCAGCAGTGAATGGGGCACAGGATCTGGGGCCAACGTCCTGACTTTC
TRBJ2-1,.,TRBD2,TRBV9,CASSASGSYNEQFF,TGTGCCAGCAGCGCTAGCGGTTCCTACAATGAGCAGTTCTTC
TRBJ2-3,.,.,TRBV20-1,CSARPQGVFADTQYF,TGCAGTGCTAGGCCCCAAGGAGTTTTTGCAGATACGCAGTATTTT
TRBJ1-1,many,.,TRBV7-2,CASGLMNTEAFF,TGTGCCAGCGGACTTATGAACACTGAAGCTTTCTTT
TRBJ2-4,few,.,TRBV5-1,CASSRGTDLHAEGLQYF,TGCGCCAGCAGCAGAGGGACAGATCTACACGCGGAGGGGTTACAGTACTTC
TRBJ2-7,.,TRBD2,TRBV10-3,CAISESGTSGPYEQYF,TGTGCCATCAGTGAGTCTGGGACTAGCGGACCCTACGAGCAGTACTTC
TRBJ2-1,.,TRBD2,TRBV7-2,CASSLILLAGAANEQFF,TGTGCCAGCAGCTTAATTTTGCTAGCGGGGGCCGCAAATGAGCAGTTCTTC
TRBJ2-5,few,.,TRBV29-1,CSGGRGGETQYF,TGCAGCGGGGGCCGTGGAGGAGAGACCCAGTACTTC
TRBJ1-2,.,TRBD1,TRBV5-4,CASSWRTGSGGYTF,TGTGCCAGCAGCTGGAGGACAGGGTCGGGCGGCTACACCTTC
TRBJ2-3,.,.,TRBV29-1,CSAGDPWSSTDTQYF,TGCAGCGCTGGAGATCCCTGGAGTAGCACAGATACGCAGTATTTT
TRBJ2-4,.,TRBD1,TRBV13,CASSFRQGASKNIQYF,TGTGCCAGCAGCTTCCGACAGGGGGCGTCCAAAAACATTCAGTACTTC
TRBJ2-3,.,.,TRBV7-2,CASSPSGVGIGTQYF,TGTGCCAGCAGCCCCTCGGGGGTGGGGATAGGTACGCAGTATTTT